Presented here are 31 T cell receptor beta chains from one specimen sequenced in a study of OX40 agonist ivuxolimab in advanced cancers. Some clones are missing from TCRdb's copy, which holds only in-frame ones; the method was immunoSEQ multiplex PCR. The sample contains just over 14,000 clones, around 90% of which appear only once. Sequenced material: CD4+ or CD8+ T cells sorted from blood, taken in a trial of the OX40 agonist ivuxolimab. All receptors derive from an adult with an advanced solid tumor such as melanoma, head and neck, liver or kidney cancer.

This CDR3 reads CSVGGWTSGTHPYEQYF. CDR3 coding DNA: TGCAGCGTTGGGGGTTGGACTAGCGGGACTCACCCCTACGAGCAGTACTTC. The chain carries TRBV29-1 and TRBJ2-7, with TRBD2 matching over 12 bases. The CDR3 totals 17 residues. With 4 bases clipped from V and 2 bases from J, the junction kept 12 bases outside the gene matches. Germline lookup yields CDR1 SQVTM and CDR2 ANQGSEA.

This clone is judged medium-sized. This chain joins TRBV6-6 and TRBJ2-1; D is unresolved. The CDR3 runs to 15 residues. Germline CDR1 and CDR2: MNHNY and SVGAGI (reference sequence). V lost 5 bases to trimming and J lost 5 bases, with 16 bases between them. CDR3: CASSPGFSPHNEQFF. DNA of the CDR3: TGTGCCAGCAGTCCCGGGTTTTCCCCCCACAATGAGCAGTTCTTC.

The chain carries TRBV27 and TRBJ2-1; the match to TRBD2 covers 9 bases. Germline CDR1 reads MNHEY; CDR2 reads SMNVEV (reference sequence). The J segment lost 5 bases and the V segment lost 5 bases, leaving 13 bases of the junction unmatched. The CDR3 loop spans 17 amino acids. DNA for the CDR3: TGTGCCAGCAGTCCCATTGGTAGCGGGAGTTCGGACAATGAGCAGTTCTTC. Translating it yields CASSPIGSGSSDNEQFF.

This sequence joins TRBV13 and TRBJ2-2; unclear D gene. The V end was cut by 4 bases, the J end by 7 bases, with 7 bases between. The CDR3 runs to 12 residues. Germline V gene sequence: CDR1 PRHDT, CDR2 FYEKMQ (reference sequence). The chain's CDR3 is CASSSLIGELFF. The DNA of the CDR3 is TGTGCCAGCAGCTCATTGATCGGGGAGCTGTTTTTT.

The V call is TRBV6-6, the J call TRBJ2-7; 7 nucleotides line up with TRBD1. This CDR3 spans 15 amino acids. The V segment lost 8 bases and the J segment 4 bases; nucleotides outside the gene matches: 14. Germline CDR1 is MNHNY and CDR2 is SVGAGI (reference sequence). The CDR3 nucleotides are TGTGCCAGCCGAGACCCCGGGACAGCCGATTACGAGCAGTACTTC. This sequence encodes CASRDPGTADYEQYF.

The chain couples TRBV6-5 to TRBJ1-4, with 7 bases lining up with TRBD1. The CDR3 runs to 15 residues. With V trimmed by 2 bases and J by 3 bases, 3 bases remained unmatched. CDR1 MNHEY and CDR2 SVGAGI come from the germline V gene. The CDR3 region is CASSYLGTANEKLFF. The DNA of the CDR3 is TGTGCCAGCAGTTACCTGGGGACAGCTAATGAAAAACTGTTTTTT.

The gene calls are TRBV28 and TRBJ2-7; D is ambiguous. V was trimmed by 4 bases and J by 5 bases, leaving 21 bases between them. Germline assignment: CDR1 MDHEN and CDR2 SYDVKM. The CDR3 runs to 16 residues. The CDR3 spells CASSSPFASGEHEQYF. The DNA for the CDR3 is TGTGCCAGCAGTTCCCCCTTTGCCTCAGGCGAGCACGAGCAGTACTTC.

This clone has only one observation. The chain uses TRBV10-3 and TRBJ2-4; D uncertain. Germline CDR1 ENHRY, CDR2 SYGVKD. This CDR3 region has 12 residues. Trimming stripped 4 bases from V and 7 bases from J, with 8 bases between. CDR3 region: CAISGVNNIQYF. Here the CDR3 DNA reads TGTGCCATCAGTGGGGTGAACAACATTCAGTACTTC.

The chain recombines TRBV19 with TRBJ2-5, with unresolved D. The V end lost 1 base, the J end lost 4 bases, and 10 bases lay between the germline ends. CDR1 is LNHDA, CDR2 SQIVND, per germline (reference sequence). This CDR3 has 14 residues. Here the CDR3 reads CASSIGGSVETQYF. The CDR3 DNA is TGTGCCAGTAGTATAGGAGGCAGCGTAGAGACCCAGTACTTC.

Only one count was recorded for this clone. The chain couples TRBV27 to TRBJ2-2, with TRBD2 identical over 8 bases. J was trimmed by 6 bases and V by 5 bases; bases with no gene match: 14. This CDR3 has 17 amino acids. Germline CDR1 and CDR2: MNHEY and SMNVEV (reference sequence). CDR3 amino acids: CASSLASGSGGAGELFF. The CDR3 coding sequence is TGTGCCAGCAGTCTAGCCAGCGGGAGTGGGGGGGCCGGGGAGCTGTTTTTT.

The genes are TRBV9 and TRBJ1-5; a possible D gene is TRBD1 (5 bases). Trimming left V 0 bases short and J 3 bases short, with 13 bases between. Germline V gives CDR1 SGDLS, CDR2 YYNGEE. This CDR3 spans 16 amino acids. CDR3 bases: TGTGCCAGCAGCGTAGTTTGGGAGGGGTTCAATCAGCCCCAGCATTTT. Residues: CASSVVWEGFNQPQHF.

This chain uses TRBV29-1 with TRBJ1-5; 10 bases match TRBD1. The CDR3 covers 13 residues. Looked up from germline, CDR1 is SQVTM and CDR2 is ANQGSEA. J gave up 5 bases and V 6 bases, and 4 bases lay outside the gene matches. The DNA for the CDR3 is TGCAGCGTCTCCGGGACAGGGGATCAGCCCCAGCATTTT. Its translation: CSVSGTGDQPQHF.

The chain joins TRBV7-8 to TRBJ2-7; a possible D gene is TRBD1 (6 bases). Germline CDR1 SGHVS, CDR2 FQNEAQ. The CDR3 is made up of 14 amino acids. V gave up 1 base and J gave up 2 bases, with 9 bases separating them. The CDR3 DNA follows: TGTGCCAGCAGCTTAGGACAGGTAACCTACGAGCAGTACTTC. It codes for CASSLGQVTYEQYF.

J is TRBJ2-3 and V is TRBV7-9; TRBD2 agrees at 7 bases. V lost 7 bases, J lost 0 bases, and 13 bases stayed unmatched. The CDR3 length is 17 residues. Germline values: CDR1 SEHNR, CDR2 FQNEAQ (reference sequence). The CDR3 sequence: CASNPVGGTSSTDTQYF. CDR3 coding DNA: TGTGCCAGCAACCCGGTGGGGGGGACCTCTAGCACAGATACGCAGTATTTT.

This chain connects TRBV6-1 to TRBJ1-2; D is uncertain. The CDR3 has 14 residues. CDR1 and CDR2 (germline): MNHNS, SASEGT. V was cut by 1 base and J by 4 bases, with 10 bases left in between. CDR3: CASSEGAVFYGYTF. The CDR3 coding sequence is TGTGCCAGCAGTGAAGGGGCAGTCTTCTATGGCTACACCTTC.

The genes are TRBV11-2 and TRBJ2-3, with D tentatively TRBD2 (6 bases). The CDR3 length is 14 residues. CDR1 is SGHAT, CDR2 FQNNGV, per germline. The ends were cut back, 5 bases at V and 4 bases at J, with 13 bases in the middle. The CDR3 DNA follows: TGTGCCAGCAGCGCCGAACTAGCCCCAGATACGCAGTATTTT. Translating gives CASSAELAPDTQYF. Variable domain in full (rest from reference TRBV11-2 and TRBJ2-3): EAGVAQSPRYKIIEKRQSVAFWCNPISGHATLYWYQQILGQGPKLLIQFQNNGVVDDSQLPKDRFSAERLKGVDSTLKIQPAKLEDSAVYLCASSAELAPDTQYFGPGTRLTVL.

The rearrangement links TRBV15 to TRBJ2-7; D call uncertain. Germline V gene sequence: CDR1 LNHNV, CDR2 YYDKDF (reference sequence). The germline V and J ends were trimmed by 6 bases and 1 base, with 7 bases remaining between them. The CDR3 totals 12 residues. This CDR3 reads CATRDGSYEQYF. CDR3 sequence (DNA): TGTGCCACCAGGGACGGATCCTACGAGCAGTACTTC.

This clone was detected a few times. The rearrangement uses TRBV11-2 and TRBJ2-1; D gene ambiguous. The CDR3 is 12 amino acids. Germline V CDR1 and CDR2: SGHAT, FQNNGV. Trimming took off 4 bases at V and 9 bases at J, with 10 bases between the two ends. The CDR3 bases are TGTGCCAGCAGCTCCCTTTCCCCTGAGCAGTTCTTC. Translation: CASSSLSPEQFF. Full variable domain (outside the CDR3, taken from reference TRBV11-2 and TRBJ2-1): EAGVAQSPRYKIIEKRQSVAFWCNPISGHATLYWYQQILGQGPKLLIQFQNNGVVDDSQLPKDRFSAERLKGVDSTLKIQPAKLEDSAVYLCASSSLSPEQFFGPGTRLTVL.

This chain connects TRBV19 to TRBJ1-3; D unresolved. Trimming removed 5 bases from V and 0 bases from J, with 8 bases in between. Looked up from germline, CDR1 is LNHDA and CDR2 is SQIVND (reference sequence). This CDR3 has 14 amino acids. The CDR3 loop reads CASSAGSSGNTIYF. DNA for the CDR3: TGTGCCAGTAGTGCAGGTAGCTCTGGAAACACCATATATTTT.

V and J are TRBV5-1 and TRBJ2-5; D remains ambiguous. This CDR3 region has 12 residues. The ends were cut back, 5 bases at V and 5 bases at J, with 10 bases in the middle. Germline CDR1 is SGHRS and CDR2 is YFSETQ. The CDR3 reads CASSLGSETQYF. CDR3 bases: TGCGCCAGCAGTCTGGGATCCGAGACCCAGTACTTC.

Judged by abundance, this clone is medium-sized (0.01 to 0.1%). Sequence at one end of the junction differs from germline and may be a read error. V usage is TRBV5-1 and J usage is TRBJ2-5, with 13 positions matching TRBD2. Germline V lookup: CDR1 SGHRS, CDR2 YFSETQ. CDR3 size: 12 residues. The CDR3 DNA reads TGCGCCAGCATTGGGACTAGCGGGACCGAGTACTTC. Amino acids: CASIGTSGTEYF.

This clone turned up a few times. V and J are TRBV7-9 and TRBJ2-2, with TRBD1 identical over 8 bases. J gave up 4 bases and V 3 bases, and 4 bases lay outside the gene matches. The length of the CDR3 is 15 residues. The germline CDR1 and CDR2 sequences are SEHNR and FQNEAQ (reference sequence). CDR3 coding DNA: TGTGCCAGCAGCTTTTTAGACAGGGGCACCGGGGAGCTGTTTTTT. The encoded protein is CASSFLDRGTGELFF.

This clone has a single count. CDR3 in amino acids: CASSYGEGVYGYTF. CDR3 nucleotide sequence: TGTGCCAGCAGCTACGGGGAGGGAGTCTATGGCTACACCTTC. V gene TRBV11-2 combines with J gene TRBJ1-2; D remains unclear. This CDR3 spans 14 amino acids. Germline V gene sequence: CDR1 SGHAT, CDR2 FQNNGV. Trimming stripped 4 bases from V and 4 bases from J, with 13 bases between.

The sample holds one count of this clone. The chain has TRBV27 and TRBJ2-7; 9 bases match TRBD1. The CDR3 contains 14 residues. Unmatched junction bases numbered 6, after V lost 3 bases and J lost 6 bases. Germline V gives CDR1 MNHEY, CDR2 SMNVEV (reference sequence). Here the CDR3 reads CASSFSGTGIEQYF. DNA for the CDR3: TGTGCCAGCAGTTTCTCCGGGACAGGGATCGAGCAGTACTTC.

The V gene is TRBV19, the J gene TRBJ2-1; no clear D. There are 13 residues in the CDR3. The germline gives CDR1 LNHDA, CDR2 SQIVND (reference sequence). V was pared by 5 bases and J by 4 bases, with 9 bases between. CDR3 sequence: CASSLAEYNEQFF. The CDR3 DNA sequence: TGTGCCAGTAGTTTGGCGGAGTACAATGAGCAGTTCTTC. The whole variable domain, remainder taken from reference TRBV19 and TRBJ2-1, is DGGITQSPKYLFRKEGQNVTLSCEQNLNHDAMYWYRQDPGQGLRLIYYSQIVNDFQKGDIAEGYSVSREKKESFPLTVTSAQKNPTAFYLCASSLAEYNEQFFGPGTRLTVL.

The V gene is TRBV5-1, the J gene TRBJ2-1; TRBD2 agrees at 9 bases. CDR1 SGHRS and CDR2 YFSETQ come from the germline V gene. There are 14 residues in the CDR3. The ends lost 2 bases at V and 8 bases at J; junction bases unmatched: 5. The CDR3 sequence is CASSLAGGPDEQFF. CDR3 in DNA: TGCGCCAGCAGCTTAGCGGGAGGTCCGGATGAGCAGTTCTTC.

The J gene is TRBJ2-7, the V gene TRBV19; D is perhaps TRBD2 (5 bases). Germline CDR1 is LNHDA and CDR2 is SQIVND (reference sequence). The CDR3 totals 14 residues. Trimming shortened V by 3 bases and J by 4 bases, and 13 bases separated the two germline ends. CDR3 bases: TGTGCCAGTAGTATGGTAACAGAGCGGTACGAGCAGTACTTC. Translation gives CASSMVTERYEQYF.

This chain uses TRBV7-2 with TRBJ2-7, with 7 bases lining up with TRBD2. CDR1 is SGHTA, CDR2 FQGNSA, per germline. Germline trimming cut 3 bases from V and 3 bases from J; bases unmatched to any gene: 2. The CDR3 runs to 13 residues. In nucleotides, the CDR3 is TGTGCCAGCAGCTTGTGGGAGGGCTACGAGCAGTACTTC. The encoded protein is CASSLWEGYEQYF.

V and J are TRBV10-3 and TRBJ2-7, with D tentatively TRBD1 (5 bases). From germline, CDR1 is ENHRY and CDR2 SYGVKD. V gave up 0 bases and J gave up 2 bases, with 11 bases separating them. CDR3 length: 15 amino acids. This CDR3 reads CAISESRQGPYEQYF. In nucleotides, the CDR3 is TGTGCCATCAGTGAGTCGCGGCAGGGTCCCTACGAGCAGTACTTC.

This clone occurred once. The chain joins TRBV15 to TRBJ2-6; no definite D call. Germline values: CDR1 LNHNV, CDR2 YYDKDF (reference sequence). The CDR3 runs 16 residues. Trimming stripped 0 bases from V and 0 bases from J, with 6 bases between. CDR3 protein: CATSRDPGSGANVLTF. In nucleotides, the CDR3 is TGTGCCACCAGCAGAGATCCCGGCTCTGGGGCCAACGTCCTGACTTTC.

The rearrangement joins TRBV9 to TRBJ2-5, with 10 bases that match TRBD2. CDR1 and CDR2 from the germline V gene are SGDLS and YYNGEE. The CDR3 contains 17 residues. Unmatched junction bases numbered 10, after V lost 0 bases and J lost 5 bases. CDR3 in amino acids: CASSVDGLAGEFETQYF. The CDR3 coding sequence is TGTGCCAGCAGCGTAGATGGTCTAGCGGGGGAGTTCGAGACCCAGTACTTC.